This T cell receptor beta chain stems from a study of OX40 agonist ivuxolimab in advanced cancers. TCRdb's table, derived via immunoSEQ multiplex PCR, lists solely in-frame clones and lacks some. The table records roughly 39,000 clones, approximately 90% of them present only once. This receptor was identified in an adult with an advanced solid tumor such as melanoma, head and neck, liver or kidney cancer. Material: CD4+ or CD8+ T cells sorted from blood, obtained in a trial of the OX40 agonist ivuxolimab.

The CDR3 here is CASSPFQGYGYTF. In DNA form, the CDR3 reads TGTGCCAGCAGCCCCTTTCAGGGGTATGGCTACACCTTC. This rearrangement joins TRBV28 to TRBJ1-2; D possibly corresponds to TRBD1 (6 bases). Trimming took 6 bases from V and 5 from J, leaving 13 bases between them. The CDR3 runs 13 residues. The germline V gene has CDR1 MDHEN and CDR2 SYDVKM.